One T cell receptor beta chain is described in this entry. Unmatched junction bases numbered 4, after V lost 1 base and J lost 5 bases. Germline lookup yields CDR1 SGHAT and CDR2 FQNNGV. The CDR3 has 15 residues. The sample is drawn from a study of T cell changes during pregnancy in multiple sclerosis. Profiled with immunoSEQ multiplex PCR; TCRdb holds only in-frame clones, not every one. The sample contains over 65,000 clones, roughly 92% of which appear only once. The receptor was derived from a female donor with multiple sclerosis, enrolled in a pregnancy study. The rearrangement joins TRBV11-2 to TRBJ2-3; 9 nucleotides match TRBD2. This sample comprised peripheral blood, obtained in the first trimester of pregnancy. The CDR3 DNA is TGTGCCAGCAGCTTAGGTTCACTAGCGGGAGATACGCAGTATTTT. This gives the protein CASSLGSLAGDTQYF.